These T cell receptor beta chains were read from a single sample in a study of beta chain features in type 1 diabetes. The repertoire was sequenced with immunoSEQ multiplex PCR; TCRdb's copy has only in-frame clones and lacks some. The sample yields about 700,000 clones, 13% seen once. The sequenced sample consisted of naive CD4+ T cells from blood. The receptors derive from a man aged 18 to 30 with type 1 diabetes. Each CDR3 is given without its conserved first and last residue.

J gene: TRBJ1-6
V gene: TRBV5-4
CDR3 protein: ASSFQERSNSPLH

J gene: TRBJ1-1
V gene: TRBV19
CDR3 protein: ASSIGDLGTEAF

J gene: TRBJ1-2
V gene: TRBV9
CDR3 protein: ASSVAARTANYGYT

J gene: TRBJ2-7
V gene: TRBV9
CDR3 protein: ASSTGMGQPSLYEQY

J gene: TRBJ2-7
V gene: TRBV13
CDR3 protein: ASSPGQGVSYEQY

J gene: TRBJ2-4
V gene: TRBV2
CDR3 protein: ASTGQAVTKNIQY

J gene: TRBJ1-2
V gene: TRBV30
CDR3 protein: AWSVQAYGYT

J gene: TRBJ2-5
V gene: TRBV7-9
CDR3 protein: ASSFGTSGEETQY

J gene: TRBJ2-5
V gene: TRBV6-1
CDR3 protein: ASSPHGETQY

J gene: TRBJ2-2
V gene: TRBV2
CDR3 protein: ASGGTTPTGELF

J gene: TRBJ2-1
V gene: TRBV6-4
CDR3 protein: ARRQPYQNNEQF

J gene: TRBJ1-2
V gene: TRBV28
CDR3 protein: ASSPGRGYYGHT

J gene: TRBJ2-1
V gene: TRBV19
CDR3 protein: ASSPWTGSNEQF

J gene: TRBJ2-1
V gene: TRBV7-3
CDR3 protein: ASSSPGKDNEQF

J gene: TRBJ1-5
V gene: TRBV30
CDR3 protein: AWSKGVDQPQH

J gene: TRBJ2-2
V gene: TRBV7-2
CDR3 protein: ASSRSGRTSNTGELF

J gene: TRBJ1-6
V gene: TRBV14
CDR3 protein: ASGTGYSPLH